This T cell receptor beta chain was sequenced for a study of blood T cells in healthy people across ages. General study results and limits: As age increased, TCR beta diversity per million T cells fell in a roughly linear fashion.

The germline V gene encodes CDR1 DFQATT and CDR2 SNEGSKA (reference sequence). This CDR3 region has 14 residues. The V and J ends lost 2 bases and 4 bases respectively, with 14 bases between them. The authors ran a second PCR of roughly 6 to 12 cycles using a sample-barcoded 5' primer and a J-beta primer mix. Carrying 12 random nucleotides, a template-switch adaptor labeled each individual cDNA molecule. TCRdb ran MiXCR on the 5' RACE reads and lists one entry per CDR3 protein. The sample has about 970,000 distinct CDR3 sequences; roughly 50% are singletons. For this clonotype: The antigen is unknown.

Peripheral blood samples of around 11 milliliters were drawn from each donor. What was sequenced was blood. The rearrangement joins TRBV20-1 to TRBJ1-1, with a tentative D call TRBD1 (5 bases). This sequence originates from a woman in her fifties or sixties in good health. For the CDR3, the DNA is TGCAGTGCTAGATCGGGGACTATCGGCACTGAAGCTTTCTTT. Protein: CSARSGTIGTEAFF.